These T cell receptor beta chains were read from a single sample in a study of OX40 agonist ivuxolimab in advanced cancers. Libraries were prepared by immunoSEQ multiplex PCR; TCRdb keeps only in-frame clonotypes and omits some of them. The table lists 85,000 to 120,000 clones, approximately 90% of them singletons, with 0.48% in the top ten. The sample consisted of CD4+ or CD8+ T cells sorted from blood, taken in a trial of the OX40 agonist ivuxolimab. The receptor set was obtained from an adult with an advanced solid tumor such as melanoma, head and neck, liver or kidney cancer. Both conserved end residues are part of each CDR3. The D gene is left open where the match is weak. Where a row states a size, it is once, few, many or the class of an expanded clone; other rows omit it.

clone size: -; D gene: -; V gene: TRBV7-2; J gene: TRBJ2-5; CDR3 length: 12; CDR3 DNA: TGTGCCAGCAGCTTAGGCGCCCGGACCCAGTACTTC; CDR3 protein: CASSLGARTQYF
clone size: -; D gene: TRBD1; V gene: TRBV19; J gene: TRBJ2-7; CDR3 length: 14; CDR3 DNA: TGTGCCACCCTGGACAGGTCAATGAGGTACGAGCAGTACTTC; CDR3 protein: CATLDRSMRYEQYF
clone size: -; D gene: TRBD2; V gene: TRBV7-2; J gene: TRBJ2-7; CDR3 length: 18; CDR3 DNA: TGTGCCAGCAGCTCCTCGACTAGCGGGGGGGGTCAGAGGTACGAGCAGTACTTC; CDR3 protein: CASSSSTSGGGQRYEQYF
clone size: once; D gene: -; V gene: TRBV5-4; J gene: TRBJ2-7; CDR3 length: 15; CDR3 DNA: TGTGCCAGCAGCCCGCCCCCCGGTCCCTCCGGCGAGCAGTACTTC; CDR3 protein: CASSPPPGPSGEQYF
clone size: -; D gene: -; V gene: TRBV27; J gene: TRBJ2-7; CDR3 length: 14; CDR3 DNA: TGTGCCAGCAGTTTACCCCATCGACAGAGCGAGCAGTACTTC; CDR3 protein: CASSLPHRQSEQYF
clone size: -; D gene: -; V gene: TRBV5-1; J gene: TRBJ1-4; CDR3 length: 16; CDR3 DNA: TGCGCCAGCAGCCTTGGACAGTCAGCAACTAATGAAAAACTGTTTTTT; CDR3 protein: CASSLGQSATNEKLFF
clone size: -; D gene: -; V gene: TRBV10-2; J gene: TRBJ2-3; CDR3 length: 10; CDR3 DNA: TGCGCCAGCAGCACAGATACGCAGTATTTT; CDR3 protein: CASSTDTQYF
clone size: -; D gene: -; V gene: TRBV11-2; J gene: TRBJ2-3; CDR3 length: 15; CDR3 DNA: TGTGCCCCTGGTGGAACGGCGGTTGTCTCAGATACGCAGTATTTT; CDR3 protein: CAPGGTAVVSDTQYF
clone size: -; D gene: -; V gene: TRBV5-1; J gene: TRBJ2-2; CDR3 length: 16; CDR3 DNA: TGCGCCAGCAGCCTCGGAGGGGGGCGCTTCACCGGGGAGCTGTTTTTT; CDR3 protein: CASSLGGGRFTGELFF
clone size: -; D gene: -; V gene: TRBV4-2; J gene: TRBJ2-3; CDR3 length: 15; CDR3 DNA: TGTGCCAGCAGCCAAGGAGGCACGGGCTACGATACGCAGTATTTT; CDR3 protein: CASSQGGTGYDTQYF
clone size: -; D gene: TRBD1; V gene: TRBV27; J gene: TRBJ1-4; CDR3 length: 19; CDR3 DNA: TGTGCCAGCAGTTCAGCGAACAGGGGGTATTGGCAAACTAATGAAAAACTGTTTTTT; CDR3 protein: CASSSANRGYWQTNEKLFF
clone size: once; D gene: -; V gene: TRBV5-4; J gene: TRBJ2-5; CDR3 length: 14; CDR3 DNA: TGTGCCAGCAGCTTGGACGCGACCCAAGAGACCCAGTACTTC; CDR3 protein: CASSLDATQETQYF
clone size: few; D gene: TRBD1; V gene: TRBV11-2; J gene: TRBJ1-6; CDR3 length: 14; CDR3 DNA: TGTGCCAGCAGCCCTGGGACAGGGGGATCACCCCTCCACTTT; CDR3 protein: CASSPGTGGSPLHF
clone size: -; D gene: -; V gene: TRBV6-5; J gene: TRBJ2-7; CDR3 length: 14; CDR3 DNA: TGTGCCAGCAACCGCCAGGGCTTCTCCTACGAGCAGTACTTC; CDR3 protein: CASNRQGFSYEQYF
clone size: -; D gene: -; V gene: TRBV7-9; J gene: TRBJ1-3; CDR3 length: 14; CDR3 DNA: TGTGCCAGCAGCTCCCCGGGGGCTGGAAACACCATATATTTT; CDR3 protein: CASSSPGAGNTIYF
clone size: -; D gene: -; V gene: TRBV5-1; J gene: TRBJ1-5; CDR3 length: 15; CDR3 DNA: TGCGCCAGCAGCTTGGCAGGGACCGCCGGTCAGCCCCAGCATTTT; CDR3 protein: CASSLAGTAGQPQHF
clone size: -; D gene: -; V gene: TRBV6-1; J gene: TRBJ1-2; CDR3 length: 15; CDR3 DNA: TGTGCCAGCAGTGAAGTTGGCAGGGGTGGCTATGGCTACACCTTC; CDR3 protein: CASSEVGRGGYGYTF
clone size: few; D gene: TRBD1; V gene: TRBV7-9; J gene: TRBJ2-7; CDR3 length: 14; CDR3 DNA: TGTGCCAGCAGCCGGGGACAGCCATCCCACGAGCAGTACTTC; CDR3 protein: CASSRGQPSHEQYF
clone size: -; D gene: TRBD1; V gene: TRBV5-5; J gene: TRBJ2-1; CDR3 length: 13; CDR3 DNA: TGTGCCAGCAGCACGACAGGGTACAATGAGCAGTTCTTC; CDR3 protein: CASSTTGYNEQFF
clone size: -; D gene: -; V gene: TRBV10-1; J gene: TRBJ2-2; CDR3 length: 14; CDR3 DNA: TGCGCCAGCAGGAAGGGACAGAACACCGGGGAGCTGTTTTTT; CDR3 protein: CASRKGQNTGELFF
clone size: -; D gene: -; V gene: TRBV30; J gene: TRBJ2-3; CDR3 length: 14; CDR3 DNA: TGTGCCTCGCGGGGAAGGTATTCCACAGATACGCAGTATTTT; CDR3 protein: CASRGRYSTDTQYF
clone size: -; D gene: -; V gene: TRBV6-1; J gene: TRBJ1-5; CDR3 length: 15; CDR3 DNA: TGTGCCAGCAGGGACAAGTGGGTGCCTCATCAGCCCCAGCATTTT; CDR3 protein: CASRDKWVPHQPQHF
clone size: -; D gene: -; V gene: TRBV18; J gene: TRBJ2-7; CDR3 length: 13; CDR3 DNA: TGTGCCAGCTCACCAAGGGACACTTACGAGCAGTACTTC; CDR3 protein: CASSPRDTYEQYF
clone size: -; D gene: TRBD1; V gene: TRBV6-5; J gene: TRBJ2-7; CDR3 length: 12; CDR3 DNA: TGTGCCAGCAGTCAGACAGGGACCGAGCAGTACTTC; CDR3 protein: CASSQTGTEQYF
clone size: -; D gene: TRBD1; V gene: TRBV6-5; J gene: TRBJ1-2; CDR3 length: 14; CDR3 DNA: TGTGCCAGCAGTTACTCTCGACAGGGGAGGGGCTACACCTTC; CDR3 protein: CASSYSRQGRGYTF
clone size: -; D gene: -; V gene: TRBV5-6; J gene: TRBJ2-5; CDR3 length: 13; CDR3 DNA: TGTGCCAGCAGCTTGTACGGCCAAGAGACCCAGTACTTC; CDR3 protein: CASSLYGQETQYF
clone size: -; D gene: -; V gene: TRBV6-6; J gene: TRBJ2-7; CDR3 length: 13; CDR3 DNA: TGTGCCAGCAGTTCCCCCGGGTGGGACGAGCAGTACTTC; CDR3 protein: CASSSPGWDEQYF